The 16 T cell receptor beta chains below come from one sample, sequenced in a study of post-analysis software for immune sequencing data. Overall study results and limits: There were five TRBV segments more frequent in patients than controls, and TRBV5-6, TRBV5-1 and TRBV20-1 were among them.

These receptors are not linked to any known antigen. Carried by the TCR beta cDNA libraries were unique molecular identifiers. A single record per CDR3 protein comes from TCRdb applying MiXCR to the PCR reads. The sample records roughly 600,000 distinct CDR3 sequences, around 47% being singletons. Sequenced: blood. Receptors originate from a girl aged 5-17 years with multiple sclerosis.

The rearrangement uses TRBV12-3 or TRBV12-4 and TRBJ1-2; a weak D match, TRBD1 (5 bases). This CDR3 comprises 15 residues. V gave up 6 bases and J gave up 8 bases, with 22 bases separating them. DNA for the CDR3: TGTGCCAGCAGGACATACACGCAGGGAGTCCAGGGCTACACCTTC. Protein product: CASRTYTQGVQGYTF.

This clonotype appeared many times. The rearrangement links TRBV12-3 or TRBV12-4 to TRBJ2-4, with D hard to call. Trimming removed 10 bases at V and 1 base at J, with 20 bases between. This CDR3 spans 16 amino acids. CDR3 protein: CATATMADLAKNIQYF. The CDR3 DNA is TGTGCCACGGCAACGATGGCGGACCTGGCCAAAAACATTCAGTACTTC.

This clonotype was detected once. V gene TRBV5-1 combines with J gene TRBJ2-1; TRBD2 matches 7 bases. The CDR3 extends over 16 amino acids. The junction had 8 bases not matched to a gene; V was cut back by 5 bases and J by 0 bases. Germline V gives CDR1 SGHRS, CDR2 YFSETQ. The CDR3 spells CASRESGGLSYNEQFF. In DNA form, the CDR3 reads TGCGCCAGCAGAGAATCGGGGGGACTCTCCTACAATGAGCAGTTCTTC.

In its sample, this clonotype was seen a few times. This chain joins TRBV6-1 and TRBJ2-5; the match to TRBD1 covers 10 bases. TRBJ2-7 explains the end of the DNA better; the J call may be wrong. This CDR3 has 15 residues. From germline, CDR1 is MNHNS and CDR2 SASEGT. In DNA form, the CDR3 reads TGTGCCAGCAGTGAACGAGGGACAGGGGCGTACGAGCAGTACTTC. It specifies CASSERGTGAYEQYF.

The chain has TRBV18 and TRBJ1-4; unclear D gene. The CDR3 has 15 amino acids. The V and J ends lost 0 bases and 4 bases respectively, with 9 bases between them. Looked up from germline, CDR1 is KGHSH and CDR2 is LQKENI. The CDR3 protein is CASSPPTDFNEKLFF. The CDR3 nucleotides are TGTGCCAGCTCACCACCGACGGATTTTAATGAAAAACTGTTTTTT.

This clonotype was observed a few times. This chain joins TRBV5-1 and TRBJ2-7, with 9 bases lining up with TRBD2. Germline CDR1 SGHRS, CDR2 YFSETQ. V gave up 4 bases and J gave up 2 bases; unmatched junction bases: 4. This CDR3 region has 14 residues. Written as DNA, the CDR3 is TGCGCCAGCAGCGGGCGGGGGGGAGCCTACGAGCAGTACTTC. Its translation is CASSGRGGAYEQYF. Filled out from reference TRBV5-1 and TRBJ2-7, the complete variable domain reads KAGVTQTPRYLIKTRGQQVTLSCSPISGHRSVSWYQQTPGQGLQFLFEYFSETQRNKGNFPGRFSGRQFSNSRSEMNVSTLELGDSALYLCASSGRGGAYEQYFGPGTRLTVT.

The chain is built from TRBV7-8 and TRBJ2-1; 12 bases are a match to TRBD2. With 4 bases clipped from V and 2 bases from J, the junction kept 12 bases outside the gene matches. CDR1 and CDR2 (germline): SGHVS, FQNEAQ. The CDR3 has 19 residues. Here the CDR3 reads CASSYWTSGVTRTYNEQFF. The CDR3 region has the DNA TGTGCCAGCAGCTATTGGACTAGCGGGGTAACAAGGACCTACAATGAGCAGTTCTTC.

As to this clonotype: Mismatch with germline at one junction end may stem from a read error. The J gene is TRBJ2-4, the V gene TRBV5-1; TRBD1 matches at 8 bases. CDR1 SGHRS and CDR2 YFSETQ come from the germline V gene. This CDR3 has 16 residues. CDR3 bases: TGCGCCAGCAGCCTCGGACAGGGTAGGGCCAAAAACGTTCAGTACTTC. It specifies CASSLGQGRAKNVQYF.

The table lists this clonotype with a few counts. The J gene is TRBJ2-1, the V gene TRBV11-2; D gene uncertain. Germline-derived CDR1 and CDR2 are SGHAT and FQNNGV. This CDR3 comprises 13 residues. Trimming took 1 base from V and 5 from J, leaving 6 bases between them. CDR3 sequence (DNA): TGTGCCAGCAGCTTAGCGTTTCACAATGAGCAGTTCTTC. It yields the protein CASSLAFHNEQFF.

The gene calls are TRBV6-5 and TRBJ2-1, with a possible D match to TRBD2 (5 bases). This CDR3 spans 18 amino acids. CDR1 is MNHEY and CDR2 is SVGAGI in the germline V gene. V lost 1 base and J lost 0, with 16 bases in between. This CDR3 is CASSYFVPGSSSYNEQFF. The DNA for the CDR3 is TGTGCCAGCAGTTACTTCGTACCGGGGTCAAGCTCCTACAATGAGCAGTTCTTC.

This clonotype was counted ten times or more. The chain carries TRBV29-1 and TRBJ2-5, with D tentatively TRBD1 (5 bases). Trimming left V 4 bases short and J 5 bases short, with 14 bases between. The CDR3 runs to 13 residues. Germline V gene data show CDR1 as SQVTM and CDR2 as ANQGSEA. The CDR3 DNA follows: TGCAGCGTTGTTCCGGCGGCAGGGGAGACCCAGTACTTC. It yields the protein CSVVPAAGETQYF.

This clonotype was seen a handful of times. CDR3 sequence reads: CASRTGTSKEDTQYF. In DNA, the CDR3 is TGTGCCAGCAGAACCGGGACTAGCAAGGAGGATACGCAGTATTTT. The gene calls are TRBV6-5 and TRBJ2-3, with 9 positions matching TRBD2. Germline V lookup: CDR1 MNHEY, CDR2 SVGAGI. J was trimmed by 6 bases and V by 6 bases; bases with no gene match: 10. This CDR3 region has 15 residues.

The chain uses TRBV20-1 and TRBJ2-1; TRBD1 matches at 7 bases. Trimming removed 0 bases from V and 1 base from J; junction bases left unmatched: 3. This CDR3 spans 15 amino acids. Germline V gene sequence: CDR1 DFQATT, CDR2 SNEGSKA (reference sequence). CDR3 nucleotide sequence: TGCAGTGCTAGAGAGCAGGGGGTGTCCTACAATGAGCAGTTCTTC. Protein sequence: CSAREQGVSYNEQFF.

The CDR3 protein is CASSYILGQGYQPQHF. CDR3 sequence (DNA): TGTGCCAGCAGTTACATTCTGGGACAGGGATATCAGCCCCAGCATTTT. The J gene is TRBJ1-5, the V gene TRBV6-6; 9 bases match TRBD1. This CDR3 region has 16 residues. The junction had 7 bases not matched to a gene; V was cut back by 2 bases and J by 5 bases. Germline CDR1 and CDR2: MNHNY and SVGAGI (reference sequence).

The genes are TRBV9 and TRBJ2-1; D possibly corresponds to TRBD1 (6 bases). The CDR3 loop spans 14 amino acids. Trimming removed 8 bases from V and 0 bases from J, with 12 bases in between. Germline V CDR1 and CDR2: SGDLS, YYNGEE. CDR3 coding DNA: TGTGCCAGTACCCCGGACAGCTCCTACAATGAGCAGTTCTTC. Protein product: CASTPDSSYNEQFF.

The chain carries TRBV5-6 and TRBJ2-7; D call uncertain. The J call may be in error: the DNA end matches TRBJ2-5 better. Germline V lookup: CDR1 SGHDT, CDR2 YYEEEE. CDR3 size: 15 residues. CDR3 residues: CASSPAKGSGETQYF. The CDR3 DNA sequence: TGTGCCAGCAGTCCGGCTAAGGGCTCGGGAGAGACCCAGTACTTC.